This T cell receptor beta chain is from a study of a mutant IDH1 vaccine in newly diagnosed glioma. Study background: Initiation of the vaccine course occurred 4-6 weeks after radiotherapy alone, or alongside temozolomide cycles.

General study results and limits: Around 93% of patients showed vaccine-induced immune responses across multiple MHC alleles.

In this sample, this clone turned up a few times. The antigen is undetermined. TCRdb's copy holds only in-frame clones and misses some; the assay was immunoSEQ multiplex PCR. This table has tens of thousands of clones, around three quarters appearing once. CDR1 is SGHTA and CDR2 is FQGNSA in the germline V gene. The CDR3 spans 14 residues. With 0 bases removed from V and 5 bases from J, the gap between germline ends came to 9 bases. The sample's time point: week 35, safety follow-up. It was 300 ug of mutant IDH1 20-mer peptide that made up each vaccine dose, given with topical imiquimod. There were eight vaccinations for patients, given in weeks 1, 3, 5, 7, 11, 15, 19 and 23.

Sequencing was performed on PBMCs, taken from a glioma patient whose treatment included an IDH1 peptide vaccine. This TCR was sampled from a man aged 40-55 years with glioma. Some clones in this sample may be carry-over from other donors' samples. The chain carries TRBV7-2 and TRBJ2-3; perhaps TRBD1 as D (6 bases). In DNA, the CDR3 is TGTGCCAGCAGCTTAGCGGGGGCTGGAGATACGCAGTATTTT. Amino acids: CASSLAGAGDTQYF.